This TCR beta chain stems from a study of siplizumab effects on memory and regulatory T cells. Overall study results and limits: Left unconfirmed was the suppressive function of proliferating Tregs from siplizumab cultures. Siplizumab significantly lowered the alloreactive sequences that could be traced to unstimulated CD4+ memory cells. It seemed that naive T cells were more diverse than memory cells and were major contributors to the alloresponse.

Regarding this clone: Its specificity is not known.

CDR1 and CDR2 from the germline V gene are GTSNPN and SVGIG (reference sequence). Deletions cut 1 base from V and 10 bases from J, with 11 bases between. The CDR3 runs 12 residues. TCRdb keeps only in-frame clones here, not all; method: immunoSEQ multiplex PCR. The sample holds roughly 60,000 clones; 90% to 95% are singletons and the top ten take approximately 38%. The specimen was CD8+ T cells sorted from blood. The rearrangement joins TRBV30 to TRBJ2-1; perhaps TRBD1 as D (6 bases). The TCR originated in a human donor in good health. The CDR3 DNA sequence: TGTGCCTGGAGTGACAGGGAAGAGGAGCAGTTCTTC. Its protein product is CAWSDREEEQFF.